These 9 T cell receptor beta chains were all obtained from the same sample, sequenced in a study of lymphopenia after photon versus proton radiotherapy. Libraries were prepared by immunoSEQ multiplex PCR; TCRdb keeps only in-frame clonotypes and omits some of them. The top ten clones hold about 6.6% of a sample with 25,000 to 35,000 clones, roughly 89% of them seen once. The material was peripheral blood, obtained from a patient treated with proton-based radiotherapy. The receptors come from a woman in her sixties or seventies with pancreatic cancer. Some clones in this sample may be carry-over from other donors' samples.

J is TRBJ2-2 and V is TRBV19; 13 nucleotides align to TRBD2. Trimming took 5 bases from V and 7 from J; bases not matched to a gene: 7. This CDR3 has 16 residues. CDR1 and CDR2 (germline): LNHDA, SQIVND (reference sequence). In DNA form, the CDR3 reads TGTGCCAGTAGTTCGCGAAGACTAGCGGGAGGCGGGGAGCTGTTTTTT. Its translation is CASSSRRLAGGGELFF.

CDR3 in amino acids: CASSSSGGHGYTF. As DNA, the CDR3 is TGTGCCAGCAGTTCATCAGGGGGCCATGGCTACACCTTC. The chain carries TRBV27 and TRBJ1-2; 8 positions agree with TRBD1. In germline, CDR1 is MNHEY, CDR2 SMNVEV (reference sequence). The CDR3 is 13 amino acids. Losses at the gene ends were 4 bases for V and 6 bases for J; bases not matched to a gene: 4.

The CDR3: CASSLRQGMALDTIYF. The CDR3 DNA reads TGTGCCAGCTCATTGCGACAGGGGATGGCTTTGGACACCATATATTTT. The genes are TRBV18 and TRBJ1-3, with 8 bases identical to TRBD1. The CDR3 contains 16 residues. V lost 5 bases, J lost 8 bases, and 14 bases stayed unmatched. Germline values: CDR1 KGHSH, CDR2 LQKENI.

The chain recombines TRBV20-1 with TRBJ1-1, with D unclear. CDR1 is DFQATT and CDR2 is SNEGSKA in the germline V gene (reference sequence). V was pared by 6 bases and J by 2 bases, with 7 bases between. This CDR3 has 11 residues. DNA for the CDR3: TGCAGTGCCATATCAAACACTGAAGCTTTCTTT. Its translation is CSAISNTEAFF.

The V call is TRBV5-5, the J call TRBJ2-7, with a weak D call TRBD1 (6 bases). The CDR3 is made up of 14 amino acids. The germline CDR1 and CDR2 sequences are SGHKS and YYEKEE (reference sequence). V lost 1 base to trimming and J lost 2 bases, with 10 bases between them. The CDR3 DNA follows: TGTGCCAGCAGCTTGACCGGACAGACCTACGAGCAGTACTTC. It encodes CASSLTGQTYEQYF.

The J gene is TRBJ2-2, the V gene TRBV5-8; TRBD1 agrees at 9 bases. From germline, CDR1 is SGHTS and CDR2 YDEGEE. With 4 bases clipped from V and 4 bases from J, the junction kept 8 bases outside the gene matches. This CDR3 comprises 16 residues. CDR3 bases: TGTGCCAGCAGCCTGGGGGACAGGGCGGGCACCGGGGAGCTGTTTTTT. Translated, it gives CASSLGDRAGTGELFF.

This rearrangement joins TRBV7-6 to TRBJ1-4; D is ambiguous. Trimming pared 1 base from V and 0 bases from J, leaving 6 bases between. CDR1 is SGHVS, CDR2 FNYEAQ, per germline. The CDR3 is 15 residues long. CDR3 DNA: TGTGCCAGCAGCTTAGGGCAGACAACTAATGAAAAACTGTTTTTT. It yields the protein CASSLGQTTNEKLFF.

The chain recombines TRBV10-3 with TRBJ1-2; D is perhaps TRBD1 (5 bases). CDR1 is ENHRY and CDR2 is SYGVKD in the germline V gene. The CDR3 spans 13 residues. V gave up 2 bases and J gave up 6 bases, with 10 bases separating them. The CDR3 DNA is TGTGCCATCAGTGAGCGGCAGGGAGATGGCTACACCTTC. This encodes CAISERQGDGYTF.

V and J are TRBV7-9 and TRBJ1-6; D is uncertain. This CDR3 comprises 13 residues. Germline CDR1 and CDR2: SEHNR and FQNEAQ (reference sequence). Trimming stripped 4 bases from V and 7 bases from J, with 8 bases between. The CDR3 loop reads CASSSHTNSPLHF. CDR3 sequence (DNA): TGTGCCAGCAGCTCACATACCAATTCACCCCTCCACTTT.